Sequencing of this T cell receptor (beta chain) was carried out in a study of blood T cell repertoires in COVID-19. Study-wide context: Material from acute and convalescent COVID-19 was sourced from the United States, Italy and Spain. T cells, B-cell-depleted T cells, or PBMCs supplied cDNA or gDNA.

Original analysis: Reference gene primers were amplified, and this amplification served to estimate nucleated cell counts. Data came from immunoSEQ multiplex PCR; TCRdb stores just in-frame clones and leaves some out. V and J calls and clone size are those listed in that table; D and trimming were worked out from the DNA. The table includes some 300,000 clones, approximately 90% detected once. Seattle participants joined during active infection and were tracked over time. The sample holds a few counts of this clone. Specimen: peripheral blood. The sequence derives from a woman in her forties or fifties with COVID-19, enrolled during active disease.

The CDR3 here is CASSLGLAGGLADTQYF. In DNA, the CDR3 is TGTGCCAGCAGCTTAGGGCTAGCGGGAGGGTTGGCAGATACGCAGTATTTT. The chain carries TRBV7-2 and TRBJ2-3; 12 nucleotides match TRBD2. There are 17 residues in the CDR3. Germline V gene lookup returns CDR1 SGHTA and CDR2 FQGNSA. The V gene end was trimmed by 1 base and the J gene end by 4 bases; junction bases not matched to a gene: 6.